A selection of T cell receptor beta chains follows, all from one sample in a study of radiation and T cells in renal cell carcinoma. Only in-frame clones appear in the TCRdb table, and some are missing; sequencing was by immunoSEQ multiplex PCR. The sample lists 70,000 or so clones; 82% were seen once. Sequences were derived from blood, sampled from a patient whose treatment included radiotherapy and nephrectomy. The receptors stem from a man aged 60 to 75 with renal cell carcinoma. Both conserved end residues are part of each CDR3. D genes are given only for firm matches. Expanded clones get a size class; other rows say once, few or many, or leave the size out.

cdr3_nt	cdr3_aa	v_call	j_call	clone_size	d_call
TGTGCCAGCAGCCGGCTGGCGAACTACGAGCAGTACTTC	CASSRLANYEQYF	TRBV28	TRBJ2-7	-	-
TGTGCCAGCAGGTTTCGAGGGGGAAACTACGAGCAGTACTTC	CASRFRGGNYEQYF	TRBV25-1	TRBJ2-7	-	-
TGCGCCAGCAGCTTGGGAGCTCCGCCGCCTGTCGAGCAGTACTTC	CASSLGAPPPVEQYF	TRBV5-1	TRBJ2-7	-	-
TGTGCCAGCGGCGCTAGCGAGTCTAGCACAGATACGCAGTATTTT	CASGASESSTDTQYF	TRBV7-9	TRBJ2-3	-	-
TGTGCCATCACGGGACTAGCGGGAGCGGACGGGGAGCTGTTTTTT	CAITGLAGADGELFF	TRBV10-3	TRBJ2-2	once	TRBD2
TGTGCCAGCTCACTGGACAGGGGGCAGGAGACCCAGTACTTC	CASSLDRGQETQYF	TRBV18	TRBJ2-5	-	TRBD1
TGTGCCAGCAGCTTGCTCGGACACAGCACTGAAGCTTTCTTT	CASSLLGHSTEAFF	TRBV5-5	TRBJ1-1	-	-
TGTGCCAGCAGCCACGGGAGGAACACTGAAGCTTTCTTT	CASSHGRNTEAFF	TRBV7-8	TRBJ1-1	-	-
TGTGCCAGCAGCTTTACAGGGCGCACCTACGAGCAGTACTTC	CASSFTGRTYEQYF	TRBV7-8	TRBJ2-7	-	-
TGTGCCAGCAGTGAGGGGATCAATGACATTCAGTACTTC	CASSEGINDIQYF	TRBV28	TRBJ2-4	few	-
TGTGCCAGCAGCGATACGACAGTACCCTACGAGCAGTACTTC	CASSDTTVPYEQYF	TRBV9	TRBJ2-7	-	-
TGTGCCAGCAGTGAAGGGCAACGGAACACAGATACGCAGTATTTT	CASSEGQRNTDTQYF	TRBV2	TRBJ2-3	-	-
TGTGCCAGTAGTATGGGGGACAGGGCGGATACGCAGTATTTT	CASSMGDRADTQYF	TRBV19	TRBJ2-3	-	TRBD1
TGTGCCAGTAGTATTTCTTCTGAAGCTTTCTTT	CASSISSEAFF	TRBV19	TRBJ1-1	-	-
TGTGCCAGCAGCCAAGTCCCACTAGCGGGGTCTCCCTACGAGCAGTACTTC	CASSQVPLAGSPYEQYF	TRBV4-2	TRBJ2-7	-	TRBD2
TGTGCCAGCAGTTCCCAGGGCTACAATCAGCCCCAGCATTTT	CASSSQGYNQPQHF	TRBV6-5	TRBJ1-5	-	-
TGTGCCAGCACCCGACAGGCGACTCCCACTGAAGCTTTCTTT	CASTRQATPTEAFF	TRBV28	TRBJ1-1	few	-
TGTGCTAGTGGTTTATCACGGGGGGATACGCAGTATTTT	CASGLSRGDTQYF	TRBV12-5	TRBJ2-3	-	-
TGCGCCAGCAGCTCGGACAGCTTTAACTATGGCTACACCTTC	CASSSDSFNYGYTF	TRBV5-1	TRBJ1-2	-	-
TGTGCCAGCAGCTTATACAGGGACACTGAAGCTTTCTTT	CASSLYRDTEAFF	TRBV7-2	TRBJ1-1	-	-
TGTGCCAGCAGCGTAGGGACTAGCGGGTTTGATACGCAGTATTTT	CASSVGTSGFDTQYF	TRBV9	TRBJ2-3	-	TRBD2
TGTGCCAGCAGTTCTCGGACTAGCGGGAGCCACGAGCAGTACTTC	CASSSRTSGSHEQYF	TRBV6-6	TRBJ2-7	once	TRBD2
TGTGCCAGCAGCTTCCAAGCGGGGATGGTCTACGAGCAGTACTTC	CASSFQAGMVYEQYF	TRBV7-2	TRBJ2-7	once	TRBD2
TGTGCCAGCAGCAAAGAGCACCGCGAACCACTAGCCAAAAACATTCAGTACTTC	CASSKEHREPLAKNIQYF	TRBV21-1	TRBJ2-4	-	-
TGTGCCAGCAGACGCCCGACGAATCAAGAGACCCAGTACTTC	CASRRPTNQETQYF	TRBV7-9	TRBJ2-5	-	-
TGTGCCAGCGTCCCGGGACAGGTTTCGGAGGGCGAGGGAACCCCCTGGCAGTATTTT	CASVPGQVSEGEGTPWQYF	TRBV21-1	TRBJ2-3	-	-
TGTGCCAGCAGCCAAGAGTCCTGGTATGAGCAGTTCTTC	CASSQESWYEQFF	TRBV4-2	TRBJ2-1	-	-
TGCGCCAGCAGCTTGGACGGGACACCGGGCTATGGCTACACCTTC	CASSLDGTPGYGYTF	TRBV5-1	TRBJ1-2	-	-
TGTGCCAGCAGCTCCCACACGGGAGCTGGCTACACCTTC	CASSSHTGAGYTF	TRBV6-5	TRBJ1-2	-	-
TGCAGCGTAGACGACAGTTCCTCCTACGAGCAGTACTTC	CSVDDSSSYEQYF	TRBV29-1	TRBJ2-7	-	-
TGTGCCAGCAGCTTAGGGACAGGGGCCTACGAGCAGTACTTC	CASSLGTGAYEQYF	TRBV7-9	TRBJ2-7	-	TRBD1
TGTGCCAGCAGCTTAAGGGACAGGGATCCCTCCCTCGCTGGAAACACCATATATTTT	CASSLRDRDPSLAGNTIYF	TRBV7-2	TRBJ1-3	-	TRBD1
TGCGCCAGCAGCTTCGGACTAGCGGGACCGATCCAAGAGACCCAGTACTTC	CASSFGLAGPIQETQYF	TRBV5-1	TRBJ2-5	-	TRBD2
TGCGCCAGCAGCCGTGAAGCGGGAGGGGACCACAATGAGCAGTTCTTC	CASSREAGGDHNEQFF	TRBV4-3	TRBJ2-1	few	TRBD2
TGTGCCAGCAGCAAACAATACAATGAGCAGTTCTTC	CASSKQYNEQFF	TRBV7-9	TRBJ2-1	-	-
TGTGCCAGCAGATGGACAGGGAGCACTGAAGCTTTCTTT	CASRWTGSTEAFF	TRBV5-5	TRBJ1-1	few	TRBD1
TGTGCCAGCTCACCCTCCCCAGACAGTTCCTACGAGCAGTACTTC	CASSPSPDSSYEQYF	TRBV18	TRBJ2-7	-	-
TGCAGCGTTGAAGTAGCTAGCACAGATACGCAGTATTTT	CSVEVASTDTQYF	TRBV29-1	TRBJ2-3	few	-
TGTGCCAGCAGCCGAGAGGTGGGAGAGCAGTACTTC	CASSREVGEQYF	TRBV28	TRBJ2-7	once	-
TGTGCCAGCAGCCGCTTGACTCTGGATGGCTACACCTTC	CASSRLTLDGYTF	TRBV5-6	TRBJ1-2	-	-
TGTGCCAGCAGTGAACAGTCGGGCAGATACTACGAGCAGTACTTC	CASSEQSGRYYEQYF	TRBV2	TRBJ2-7	-	-
TGTGCCAGCAGTTTTGAGGGGCTCGCGCGGTACGAGCAGTACTTC	CASSFEGLARYEQYF	TRBV27	TRBJ2-7	-	-
TGTGCCAGCAGTGGTCGCAGGGTGTTGGGAAACATTCAGTACTTC	CASSGRRVLGNIQYF	TRBV6-1	TRBJ2-4	-	-
TGTGCCAGCCGGTGGAGATGGGAGGTGGGGTTTCGCTCTGGGGCCAACGTCCTGACTTTC	CASRWRWEVGFRSGANVLTF	TRBV27	TRBJ2-6	-	-
TGTGCCAGCAGCCGCAAAGCCGCCATGCGTGACACTGAAGCTTTCTTT	CASSRKAAMRDTEAFF	TRBV27	TRBJ1-1	few	-
TGCAGCGTTGAAAGGGACGGGCTCTACGAGCAGTACTTC	CSVERDGLYEQYF	TRBV29-1	TRBJ2-7	-	-
TGTGCCAGCAGCGGAGGGTGGTTAGCGGGAGGTGGTACAGATACGCAGTATTTT	CASSGGWLAGGGTDTQYF	TRBV9	TRBJ2-3	once	TRBD2
TGTGCCAGCAGCTCCCCGGGACTTATCCGCGCCGGGGAGCTGTTTTTT	CASSSPGLIRAGELFF	TRBV7-9	TRBJ2-2	-	-
TGTGCCAGCAGTGATCACAGCACAGATACGCAGTATTTT	CASSDHSTDTQYF	TRBV25-1	TRBJ2-3	-	-
TGTGCCAGCAGTTCTCAGGGGGCAAGGACTGAAGCTTTCTTT	CASSSQGARTEAFF	TRBV28	TRBJ1-1	-	TRBD1
TGCGCCAGCAGTCAATCGCGAGACAGGGGGCGCAATGAGCAGTTCTTC	CASSQSRDRGRNEQFF	TRBV23-1	TRBJ2-1	-	TRBD1
TGTGCCAGCAGTCGGGCTACAGGGAGCTATGGCTACACCTTC	CASSRATGSYGYTF	TRBV28	TRBJ1-2	-	-
TGTGCCAGCAGTTCAGTAGGGGCTACCGGGAACGAGCAGTACTTC	CASSSVGATGNEQYF	TRBV5-4	TRBJ2-7	-	-
TGTGCCAGCAGCGTAGGAATCGGGACGGCCTACGAGCAGTACTTC	CASSVGIGTAYEQYF	TRBV9	TRBJ2-7	few	-
TGTGCCACCAGCAGAGTCGACCTCCCTGGGGGGGAGACCCAGTACTTC	CATSRVDLPGGETQYF	TRBV15	TRBJ2-5	-	-